The 13 T cell receptor beta chains presented below share a single source sample, sequenced in a study of shared clonotypes between healthy human individuals. Some clones are missing from TCRdb's copy, which holds only in-frame ones; the method was immunoSEQ multiplex PCR. The repertoire consists of about 2.4 million clones, with roughly 92% occurring once and the leading ten covering over 0.12%. Sequenced material: naive CD4+ T cells sorted from blood. The subset denotes: CD45RA+ positively selected. The receptors were sampled from a man between 18 and 29 years old in good health.

The genes are TRBV2 and TRBJ2-7, with TRBD1 as a possible D gene (5 bases). The V end was cut by 4 bases, the J end by 5 bases, with 12 bases between. Per germline, CDR1 SNHLY and CDR2 FYNNEI. This CDR3 is 13 amino acids long. The CDR3 DNA reads TGTGCCAGCAGTGTCGGCAGGGTTAACGAGCAGTACTTC. It is translated as CASSVGRVNEQYF. Full variable domain (rest looked up from reference TRBV2 and TRBJ2-7): EPEVTQTPSHQVTQMGQEVILRCVPISNHLYFYWYRQILGQKVEFLVSFYNNEISEKSEIFDDQFSVERPDGSNFTLKIRSTKLEDSAMYFCASSVGRVNEQYFGPGTRLTVT.

The rearrangement joins TRBV2 to TRBJ2-7; D possibly corresponds to TRBD1 (6 bases). V dropped 2 bases and J dropped 5 bases, with 13 bases sitting between them. The CDR3 length is 14 residues. Germline V gives CDR1 SNHLY, CDR2 FYNNEI. The chain's CDR3 is CASSEPGVGNEQYF. CDR3 nucleotides: TGTGCCAGCAGTGAACCAGGGGTCGGGAACGAGCAGTACTTC.

The chain recombines TRBV5-1 with TRBJ1-2, with D possibly TRBD1 on 5 matching bases. Trimming left V 6 bases short and J 6 bases short, with 18 bases between. This CDR3 is built from 14 residues. The germline CDR1 and CDR2 sequences are SGHRS and YFSETQ. The CDR3 spells CASTPSQGGDGYTF. CDR3 coding DNA: TGCGCCAGCACCCCCAGCCAGGGAGGGGATGGCTACACCTTC.

The chain recombines TRBV28 with TRBJ2-7; maybe TRBD2 (6 bases). CDR1 and CDR2 (germline): MDHEN, SYDVKM. V gave up 3 bases and J gave up 2 bases, with 11 bases separating them. CDR3 size: 14 residues. The CDR3 nucleotides read TGTGCCAGCAGTTTCCCGGGACTGCCCTACGAGCAGTACTTC. Translated: CASSFPGLPYEQYF.

The chain's CDR3 is CAWSVSPGPKQYF. DNA for the CDR3: TGTGCCTGGAGTGTCTCACCGGGACCCAAGCAGTACTTC. The chain recombines TRBV30 with TRBJ2-7; TRBD1 or TRBD2 may be the D gene (5 bases each). The V gene lost 0 bases and the J gene lost 8 bases, with 14 bases spanning the gap. The CDR3 has 13 residues. The germline gives CDR1 GTSNPN, CDR2 SVGIG (reference sequence).

The sample holds one count of this clone. V usage is TRBV18 and J usage is TRBJ2-5; D gene ambiguous. The J call may not be correct, given that the DNA end is closer to TRBJ2-7. Germline CDR1 is KGHSH and CDR2 is LQKENI. The CDR3 has 13 residues. The CDR3 is CASSVSVSYEQYF. In nucleotides, the CDR3 is TGTGCCAGCTCAGTTTCGGTCTCCTACGAGCAGTACTTC.

The rearrangement links TRBV2 to TRBJ2-2; the D gene is possibly TRBD1 (5 bases). CDR1 is SNHLY and CDR2 is FYNNEI in the germline V gene. The CDR3 has 13 residues. Trimming took off 9 bases at V and 7 bases at J, with 15 bases between the two ends. The CDR3 spells CASGAWGIGELFF. As DNA, the CDR3 is TGTGCCAGTGGGGCTTGGGGTATCGGGGAGCTGTTTTTT.

V and J are TRBV18 and TRBJ1-3; 7 bases match TRBD1. Germline lookup yields CDR1 KGHSH and CDR2 LQKENI. V shed 4 bases and J 3 bases; nucleotides not matched to a gene: 9. This CDR3 is built from 16 residues. This CDR3 reads CASSLGQVAGGNTIYF. The CDR3 DNA reads TGTGCCAGCTCACTCGGACAGGTTGCTGGTGGAAACACCATATATTTT.

The chain combines TRBV27 with TRBJ2-5, with 13 bases matching TRBD2. The CDR3 spans 14 residues. V dropped 6 bases and J dropped 10; count of bases not matched to a gene: 8. Germline CDR1 MNHEY, CDR2 SMNVEV (reference sequence). The CDR3 here is CASSSGTSGKNQYF. Here the CDR3 DNA reads TGTGCCAGCAGCTCCGGGACTAGCGGGAAAAACCAGTACTTC.

The CDR3 reads CASSDRQVEGPNEKLFF. The CDR3 DNA reads TGTGCCAGCAGTGACCGCCAGGTGGAAGGACCTAATGAAAAACTGTTTTTT. The rearrangement uses TRBV6-1 and TRBJ1-4; D is unresolved. Germline V lookup: CDR1 MNHNS, CDR2 SASEGT. Between the trimmed V and J ends, which lost 3 bases and 3 bases, there was a span of 17 bases. The CDR3 length is 17 residues.

The rearrangement joins TRBV28 to TRBJ1-1; D is unclear. CDR1 MDHEN and CDR2 SYDVKM come from the germline V gene. Trimming removed 2 bases at V and 0 bases at J, with 13 bases between. CDR3 size: 16 residues. In nucleotides, the CDR3 is TGTGCCAGCAGTTTACAAGGCCGTGAAATGAACACTGAAGCTTTCTTT. Translation gives CASSLQGREMNTEAFF.

V usage is TRBV4-1 and J usage is TRBJ1-2, with 8 nucleotides matching TRBD1. The germline CDR1 and CDR2 sequences are MGHRA and YSYEKL. This CDR3 has 14 amino acids. The trim removed 2 bases at V and 8 bases at J, leaving 7 bases unmatched. Here the CDR3 reads CASSQPDREGGYTF. DNA of the CDR3: TGCGCCAGCAGCCAACCGGACAGGGAGGGGGGCTACACCTTC.

The chain uses TRBV7-9 and TRBJ1-2, with 8 bases matching TRBD1. The CDR3 has 15 amino acids. Germline V gene sequence: CDR1 SEHNR, CDR2 FQNEAQ (reference sequence). Trimming took 2 bases from V and 9 from J; bases not matched to a gene: 11. For the CDR3, the DNA is TGTGCCAGCAGCTTACATACAGCAGGGGGCAAAAGCTACACCTTC. Amino acids: CASSLHTAGGKSYTF. Combining the CDR3 with reference TRBV7-9 and TRBJ1-2 gives the whole variable domain DTGVSQNPRHKITKRGQNVTFRCDPISEHNRLYWYRQTLGQGPEFLTYFQNEAQLEKSRLLSDRFSAERPKGSFSTLEIQRTEQGDSAMYLCASSLHTAGGKSYTFGSGTRLTVV.